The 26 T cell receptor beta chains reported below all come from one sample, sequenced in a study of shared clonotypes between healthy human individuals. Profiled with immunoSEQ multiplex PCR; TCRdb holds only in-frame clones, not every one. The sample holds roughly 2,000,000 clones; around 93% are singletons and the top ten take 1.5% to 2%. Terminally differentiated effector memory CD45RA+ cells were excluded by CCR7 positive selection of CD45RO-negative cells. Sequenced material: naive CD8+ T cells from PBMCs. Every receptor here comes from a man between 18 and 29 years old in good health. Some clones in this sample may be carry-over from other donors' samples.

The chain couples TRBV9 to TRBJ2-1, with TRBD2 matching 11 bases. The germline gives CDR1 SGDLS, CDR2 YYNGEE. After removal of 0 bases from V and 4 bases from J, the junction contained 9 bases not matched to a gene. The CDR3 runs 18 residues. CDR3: CASSVDWGGLAAYNEQFF. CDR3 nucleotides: TGTGCCAGCAGCGTAGATTGGGGGGGACTAGCGGCTTACAATGAGCAGTTCTTC.

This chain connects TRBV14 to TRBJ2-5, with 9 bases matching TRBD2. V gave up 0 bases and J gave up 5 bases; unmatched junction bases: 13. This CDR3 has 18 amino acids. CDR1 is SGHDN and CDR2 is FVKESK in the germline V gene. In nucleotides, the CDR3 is TGTGCCAGCAGCCAAGATGTAGGTAGCGGGAGCCTGGGGGAGACCCAGTACTTC. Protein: CASSQDVGSGSLGETQYF.

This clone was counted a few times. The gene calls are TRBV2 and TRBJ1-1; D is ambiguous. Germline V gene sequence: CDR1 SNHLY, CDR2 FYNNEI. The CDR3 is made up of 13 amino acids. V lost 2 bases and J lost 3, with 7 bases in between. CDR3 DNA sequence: TGTGCCAGCAGTGAAAAGCTATACACTGAAGCTTTCTTT. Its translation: CASSEKLYTEAFF.

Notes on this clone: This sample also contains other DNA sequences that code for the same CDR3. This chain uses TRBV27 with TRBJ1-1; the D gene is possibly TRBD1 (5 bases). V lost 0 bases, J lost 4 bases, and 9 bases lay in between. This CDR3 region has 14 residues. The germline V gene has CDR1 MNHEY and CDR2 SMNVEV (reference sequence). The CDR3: CASSLSGGSTEAFF. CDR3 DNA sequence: TGTGCCAGCAGTTTATCGGGGGGAAGCACTGAAGCTTTCTTT.

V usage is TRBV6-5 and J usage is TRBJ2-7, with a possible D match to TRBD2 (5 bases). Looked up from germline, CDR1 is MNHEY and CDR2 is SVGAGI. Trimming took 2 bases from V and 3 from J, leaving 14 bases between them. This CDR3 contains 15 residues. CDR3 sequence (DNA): TGTGCCAGCAGTTACCGGGGAATTCCCGGCTACGAGCAGTACTTC. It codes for CASSYRGIPGYEQYF.

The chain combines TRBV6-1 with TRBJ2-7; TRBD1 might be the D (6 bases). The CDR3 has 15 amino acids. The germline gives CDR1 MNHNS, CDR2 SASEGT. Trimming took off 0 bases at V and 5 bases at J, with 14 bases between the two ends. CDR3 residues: CASSEARGRSNEQYF. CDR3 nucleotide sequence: TGTGCCAGCAGTGAAGCCAGGGGCAGGTCCAACGAGCAGTACTTC.

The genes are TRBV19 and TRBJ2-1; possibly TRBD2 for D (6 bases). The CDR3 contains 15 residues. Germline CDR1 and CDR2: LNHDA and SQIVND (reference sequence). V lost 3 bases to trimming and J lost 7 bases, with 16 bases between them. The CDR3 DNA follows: TGTGCCAGTAGTATTTACCGGGAGAGGGGAAATGAGCAGTTCTTC. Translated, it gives CASSIYRERGNEQFF.

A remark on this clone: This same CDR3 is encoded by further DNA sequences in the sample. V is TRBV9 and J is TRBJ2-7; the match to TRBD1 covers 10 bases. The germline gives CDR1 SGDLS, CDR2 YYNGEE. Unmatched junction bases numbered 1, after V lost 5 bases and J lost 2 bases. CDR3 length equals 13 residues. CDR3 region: CASSGQGAYEQYF. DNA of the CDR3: TGTGCCAGCAGTGGACAGGGGGCCTACGAGCAGTACTTC.

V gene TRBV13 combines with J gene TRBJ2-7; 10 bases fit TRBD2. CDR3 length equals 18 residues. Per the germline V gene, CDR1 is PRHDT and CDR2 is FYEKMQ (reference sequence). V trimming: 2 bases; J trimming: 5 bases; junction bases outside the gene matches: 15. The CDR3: CASSLSQRASGSIHEQYF. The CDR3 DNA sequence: TGTGCCAGCAGCTTATCACAGAGGGCTAGCGGGAGCATCCACGAGCAGTACTTC.

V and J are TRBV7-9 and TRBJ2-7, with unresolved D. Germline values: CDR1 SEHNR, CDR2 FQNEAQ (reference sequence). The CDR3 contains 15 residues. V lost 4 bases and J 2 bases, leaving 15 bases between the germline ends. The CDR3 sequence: CASSSSENAPYEQYF. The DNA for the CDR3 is TGTGCCAGCAGCTCGAGCGAGAACGCACCCTACGAGCAGTACTTC. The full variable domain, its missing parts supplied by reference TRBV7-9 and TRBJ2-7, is DTGVSQNPRHKITKRGQNVTFRCDPISEHNRLYWYRQTLGQGPEFLTYFQNEAQLEKSRLLSDRFSAERPKGSFSTLEIQRTEQGDSAMYLCASSSSENAPYEQYFGPGTRLTVT.

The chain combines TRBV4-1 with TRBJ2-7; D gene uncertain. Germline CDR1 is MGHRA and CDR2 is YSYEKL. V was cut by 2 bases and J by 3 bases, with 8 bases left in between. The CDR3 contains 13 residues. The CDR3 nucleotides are TGCGCCAGCAGCCAATACTATAACTACGAGCAGTACTTC. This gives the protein CASSQYYNYEQYF.

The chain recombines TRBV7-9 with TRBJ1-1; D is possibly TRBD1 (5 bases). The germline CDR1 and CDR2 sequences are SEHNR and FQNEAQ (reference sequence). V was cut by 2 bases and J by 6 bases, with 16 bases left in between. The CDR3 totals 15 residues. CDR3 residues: CASSLSSGLEAEAFF. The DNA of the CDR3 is TGTGCCAGCAGCTTATCGTCGGGGCTCGAGGCTGAAGCTTTCTTT.

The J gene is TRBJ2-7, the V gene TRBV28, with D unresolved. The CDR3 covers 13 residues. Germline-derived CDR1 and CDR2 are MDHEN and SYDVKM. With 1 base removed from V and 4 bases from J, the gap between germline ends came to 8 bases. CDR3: CASSLFADYEQYF. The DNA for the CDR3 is TGTGCCAGCAGTTTATTCGCCGATTACGAGCAGTACTTC.

The CDR3 DNA follows: TGTGCCAGCAGCTTTGGGCCGGGACAGGGATATGGCTACACCTTC. Translating gives CASSFGPGQGYGYTF. V and J are TRBV12-1 and TRBJ1-2; the table calls TRBD1, which could not be checked here. TRBV12-1 is labeled a pseudogene. CDR3 length: 15 amino acids.

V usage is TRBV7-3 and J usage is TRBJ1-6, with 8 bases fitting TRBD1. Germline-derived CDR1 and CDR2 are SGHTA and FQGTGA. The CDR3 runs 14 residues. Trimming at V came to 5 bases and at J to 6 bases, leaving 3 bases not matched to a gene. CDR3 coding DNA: TGTGCCAGCAGCCCAGGACAGGGTAATTCACCCCTCCACTTT. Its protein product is CASSPGQGNSPLHF.

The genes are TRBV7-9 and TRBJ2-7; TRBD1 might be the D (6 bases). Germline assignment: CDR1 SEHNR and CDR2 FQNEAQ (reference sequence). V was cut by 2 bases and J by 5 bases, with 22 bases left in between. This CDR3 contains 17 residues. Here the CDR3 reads CASSLIYVREQGNEQYF. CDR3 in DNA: TGTGCCAGCAGCTTAATTTACGTTCGGGAACAGGGCAACGAGCAGTACTTC.

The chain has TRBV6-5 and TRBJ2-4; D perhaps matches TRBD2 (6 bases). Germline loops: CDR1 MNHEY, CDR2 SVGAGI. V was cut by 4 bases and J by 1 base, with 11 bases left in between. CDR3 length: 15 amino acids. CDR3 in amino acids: CASSWVGGAKNIQYF. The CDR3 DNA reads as TGTGCCAGCAGTTGGGTGGGGGGTGCCAAAAACATTCAGTACTTC.

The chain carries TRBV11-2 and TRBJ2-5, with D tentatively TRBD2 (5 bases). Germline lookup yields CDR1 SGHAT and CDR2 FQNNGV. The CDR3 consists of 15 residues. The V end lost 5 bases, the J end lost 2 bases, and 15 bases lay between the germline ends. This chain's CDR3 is CASSRTGLRQETQYF. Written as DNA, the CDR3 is TGTGCCAGCAGCCGTACCGGACTGCGACAAGAGACCCAGTACTTC.

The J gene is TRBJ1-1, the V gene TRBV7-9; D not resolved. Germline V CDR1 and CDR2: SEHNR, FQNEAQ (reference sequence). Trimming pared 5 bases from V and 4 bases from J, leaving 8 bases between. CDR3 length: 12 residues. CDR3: CASSDGTTEAFF. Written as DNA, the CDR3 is TGTGCCAGCAGCGACGGCACCACTGAAGCTTTCTTT.

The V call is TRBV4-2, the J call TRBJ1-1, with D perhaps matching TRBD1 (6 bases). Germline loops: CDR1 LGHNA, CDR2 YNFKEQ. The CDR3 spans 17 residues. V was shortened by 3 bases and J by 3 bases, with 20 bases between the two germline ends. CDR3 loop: CASSQPAGGGLDTEAFF. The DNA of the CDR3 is TGTGCCAGCAGCCAGCCCGCCGGGGGGGGGCTAGACACTGAAGCTTTCTTT.

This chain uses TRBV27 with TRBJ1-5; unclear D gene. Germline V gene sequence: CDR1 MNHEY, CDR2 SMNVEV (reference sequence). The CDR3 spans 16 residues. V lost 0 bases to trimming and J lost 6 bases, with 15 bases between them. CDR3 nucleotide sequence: TGTGCCAGCAGTTTATCGTCGGGGTTATTAAGTCAGCCCCAGCATTTT. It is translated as CASSLSSGLLSQPQHF.

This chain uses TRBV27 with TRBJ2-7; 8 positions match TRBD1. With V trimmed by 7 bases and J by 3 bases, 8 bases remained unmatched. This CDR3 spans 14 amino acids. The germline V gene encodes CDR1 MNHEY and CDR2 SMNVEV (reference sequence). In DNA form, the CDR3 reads TGTGCCAGCACACCCCGGACAGGGCTCTACGAGCAGTACTTC. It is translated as CASTPRTGLYEQYF.

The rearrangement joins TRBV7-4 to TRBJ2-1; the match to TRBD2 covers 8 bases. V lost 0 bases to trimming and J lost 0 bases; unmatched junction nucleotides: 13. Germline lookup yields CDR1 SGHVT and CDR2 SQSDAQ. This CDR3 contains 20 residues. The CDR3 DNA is TGTGCCAGCAGCTTAGCAGAGCGGGAGAAACTTGCGGTCTCCTACAATGAGCAGTTCTTC. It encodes CASSLAEREKLAVSYNEQFF.

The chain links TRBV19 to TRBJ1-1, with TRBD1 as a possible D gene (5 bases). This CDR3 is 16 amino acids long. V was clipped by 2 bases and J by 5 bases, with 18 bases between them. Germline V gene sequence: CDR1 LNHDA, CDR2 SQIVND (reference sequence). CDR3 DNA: TGTGCCAGTAGTATAATCCAAGTGGGGGGGATGACTGAAGCTTTCTTT. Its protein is CASSIIQVGGMTEAFF.

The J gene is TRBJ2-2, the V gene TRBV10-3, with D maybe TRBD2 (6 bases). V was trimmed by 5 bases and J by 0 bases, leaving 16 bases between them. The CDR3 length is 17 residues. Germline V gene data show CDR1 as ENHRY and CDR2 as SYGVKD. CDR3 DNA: TGTGCCATCAGTCGCGTCCCCGCGGGGACGAACACCGGGGAGCTGTTTTTT. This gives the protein CAISRVPAGTNTGELFF.

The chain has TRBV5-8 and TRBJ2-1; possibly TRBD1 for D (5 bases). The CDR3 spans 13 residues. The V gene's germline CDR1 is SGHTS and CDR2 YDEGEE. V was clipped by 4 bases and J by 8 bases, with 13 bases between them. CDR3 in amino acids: CASSLPSGYEQFF. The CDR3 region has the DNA TGTGCCAGCAGCCTCCCCTCAGGGTATGAGCAGTTCTTC.